This T cell receptor beta chain appears in the sequencing data of a study of cytomegalovirus exposure and HLA in healthy donors. Vbeta (60) and Jbeta (13) primers were used in the PCR. Repertoires were generated with immunoSEQ multiplex PCR, while TCRdb's copy carries only in-frame clones and drops some. The sample has 210,000 or so clones; about 80% are singletons. On this clone itself: Its matching antigen is unknown.

The CDR3 is 15 residues long. V lost 5 bases, J lost 2 bases, and 6 bases stayed unmatched. Germline V gene data show CDR1 as SEHNR and CDR2 as FQNEAQ (reference sequence). General study results and limits: For TCR beta chains, V- and J-gene trimming was later linked to a missense DCLRE1C variant. As was reported, the HLA-A and HLA-B alleles of most subjects were accurately predicted from TCR beta sequences. Using the classifier, cytomegalovirus status was reportedly diagnosed with high specificity and sensitivity. As immune exposure information, only CMV serostatus was available.

The gene calls are TRBV7-9 and TRBJ2-1; TRBD1 agrees at 7 bases. This receptor was identified in a woman aged 60-75 years in good health and CMV-seropositive. Material: PBMCs. CDR3 nucleotides: TGTGCCAGCAGCCCCAGACAGGGAGCCTACAATGAGCAGTTCTTC. Amino acid sequence: CASSPRQGAYNEQFF.